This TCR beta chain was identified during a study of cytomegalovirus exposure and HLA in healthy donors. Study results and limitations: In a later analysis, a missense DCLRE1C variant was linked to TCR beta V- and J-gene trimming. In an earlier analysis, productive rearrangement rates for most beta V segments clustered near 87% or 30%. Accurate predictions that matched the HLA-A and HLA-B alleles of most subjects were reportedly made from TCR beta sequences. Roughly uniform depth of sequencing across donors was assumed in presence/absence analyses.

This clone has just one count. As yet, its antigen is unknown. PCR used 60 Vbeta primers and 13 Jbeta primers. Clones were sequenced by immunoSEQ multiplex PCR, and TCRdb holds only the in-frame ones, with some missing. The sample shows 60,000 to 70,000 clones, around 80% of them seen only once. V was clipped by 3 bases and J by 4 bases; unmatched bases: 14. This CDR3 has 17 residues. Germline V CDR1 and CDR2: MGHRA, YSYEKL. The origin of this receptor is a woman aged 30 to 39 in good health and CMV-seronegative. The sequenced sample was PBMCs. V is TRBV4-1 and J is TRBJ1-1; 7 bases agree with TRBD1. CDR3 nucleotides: TGCGCCAGCAGCCAGTTGGGAAAAACAGGGGTAGGCACTGAAGCTTTCTTT. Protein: CASSQLGKTGVGTEAFF.